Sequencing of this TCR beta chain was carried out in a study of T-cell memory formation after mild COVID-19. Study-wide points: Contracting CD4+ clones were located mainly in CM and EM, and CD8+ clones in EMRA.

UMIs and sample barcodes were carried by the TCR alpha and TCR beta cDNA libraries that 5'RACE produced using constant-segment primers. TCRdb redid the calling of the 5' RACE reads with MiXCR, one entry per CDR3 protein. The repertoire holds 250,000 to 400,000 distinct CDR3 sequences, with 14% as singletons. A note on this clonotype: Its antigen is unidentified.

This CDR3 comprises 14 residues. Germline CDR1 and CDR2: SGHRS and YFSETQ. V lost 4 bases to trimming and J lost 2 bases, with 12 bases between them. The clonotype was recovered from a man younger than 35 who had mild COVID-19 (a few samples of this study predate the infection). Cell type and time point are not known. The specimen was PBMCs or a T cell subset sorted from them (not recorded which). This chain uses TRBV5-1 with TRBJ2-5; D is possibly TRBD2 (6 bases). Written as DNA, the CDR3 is TGCGCCAGCAGCGAACCTAGCGATCAAGAGACCCAGTACTTC. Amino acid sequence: CASSEPSDQETQYF.